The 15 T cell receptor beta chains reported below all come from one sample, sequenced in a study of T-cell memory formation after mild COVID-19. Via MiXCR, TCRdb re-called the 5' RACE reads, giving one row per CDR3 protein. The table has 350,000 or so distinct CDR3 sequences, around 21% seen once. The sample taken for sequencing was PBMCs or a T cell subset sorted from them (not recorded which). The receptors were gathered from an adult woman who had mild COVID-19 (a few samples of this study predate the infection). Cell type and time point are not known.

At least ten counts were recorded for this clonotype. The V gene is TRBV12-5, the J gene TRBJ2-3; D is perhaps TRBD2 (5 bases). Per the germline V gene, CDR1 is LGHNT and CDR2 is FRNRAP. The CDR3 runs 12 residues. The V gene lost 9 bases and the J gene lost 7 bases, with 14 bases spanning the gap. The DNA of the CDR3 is TGTGCTAGCCTCCGGGATCTAAATACGCAGTATTTT. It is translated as CASLRDLNTQYF.

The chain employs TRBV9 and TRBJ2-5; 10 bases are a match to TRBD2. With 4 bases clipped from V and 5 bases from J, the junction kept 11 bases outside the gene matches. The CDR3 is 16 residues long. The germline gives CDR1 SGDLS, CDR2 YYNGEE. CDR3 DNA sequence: TGTGCCAGCAGCCCGACTAGCGGGCCATCCGGGGAGACCCAGTACTTC. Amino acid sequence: CASSPTSGPSGETQYF. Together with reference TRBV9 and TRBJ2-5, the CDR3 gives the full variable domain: DSGVTQTPKHLITATGQRVTLRCSPRSGDLSVYWYQQSLDQGLQFLIQYYNGEERAKGNILERFSAQQFPDLHSELNLSSLELGDSALYFCASSPTSGPSGETQYFGPGTRLLVL.

The DNA of the CDR3 is TGTGCCAGCAGCTTAAATTCCGACAGCTATGGCTACACCTTC. Its translation: CASSLNSDSYGYTF. The rearrangement joins TRBV7-3 to TRBJ1-2, with TRBD1 as a possible D gene (5 bases). The CDR3 is 14 amino acids. V lost 1 base, J lost 4 bases, and 10 bases lay in between. Germline V gene data show CDR1 as SGHTA and CDR2 as FQGTGA.

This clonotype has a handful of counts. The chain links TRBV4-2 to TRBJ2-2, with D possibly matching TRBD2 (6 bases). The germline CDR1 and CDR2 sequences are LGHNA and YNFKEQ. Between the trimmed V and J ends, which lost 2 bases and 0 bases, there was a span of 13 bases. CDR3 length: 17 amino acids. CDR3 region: CASSQLQVAANTGELFF. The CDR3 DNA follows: TGTGCCAGCAGCCAACTTCAGGTAGCGGCGAACACCGGGGAGCTGTTTTTT.

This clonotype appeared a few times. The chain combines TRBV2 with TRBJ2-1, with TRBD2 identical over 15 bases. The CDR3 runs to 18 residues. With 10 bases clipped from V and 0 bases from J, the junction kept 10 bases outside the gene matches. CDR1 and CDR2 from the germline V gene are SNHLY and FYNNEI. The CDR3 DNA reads TGTGCCACCAGGACTAGCGGGGGGGCAAAGGGCTCCTACAATGAGCAGTTCTTC. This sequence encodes CATRTSGGAKGSYNEQFF. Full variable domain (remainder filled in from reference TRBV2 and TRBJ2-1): EPEVTQTPSHQVTQMGQEVILRCVPISNHLYFYWYRQILGQKVEFLVSFYNNEISEKSEIFDDQFSVERPDGSNFTLKIRSTKLEDSAMYFCATRTSGGAKGSYNEQFFGPGTRLTVL.

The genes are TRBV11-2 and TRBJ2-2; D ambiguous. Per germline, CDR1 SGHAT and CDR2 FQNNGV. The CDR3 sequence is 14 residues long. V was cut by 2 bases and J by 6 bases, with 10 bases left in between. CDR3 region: CASSLNRRPGELFF. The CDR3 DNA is TGTGCCAGCAGCTTAAATCGTCGGCCCGGGGAGCTGTTTTTT.

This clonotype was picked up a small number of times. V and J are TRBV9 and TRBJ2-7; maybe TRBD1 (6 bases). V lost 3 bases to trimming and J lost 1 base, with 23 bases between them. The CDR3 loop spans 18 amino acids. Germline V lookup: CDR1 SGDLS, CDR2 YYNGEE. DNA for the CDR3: TGTGCCAGCAGCGAGAGGGACACTACCCTCGCCCCTTCCTACGAGCAGTACTTC. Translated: CASSERDTTLAPSYEQYF.

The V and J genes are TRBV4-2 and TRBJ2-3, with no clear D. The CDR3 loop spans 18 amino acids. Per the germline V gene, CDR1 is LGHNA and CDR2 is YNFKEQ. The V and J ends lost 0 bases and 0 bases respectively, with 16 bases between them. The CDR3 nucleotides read TGTGCCAGCAGCCAAGATCCCCAGGCTAGGCCTAGCACAGATACGCAGTATTTT. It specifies CASSQDPQARPSTDTQYF.

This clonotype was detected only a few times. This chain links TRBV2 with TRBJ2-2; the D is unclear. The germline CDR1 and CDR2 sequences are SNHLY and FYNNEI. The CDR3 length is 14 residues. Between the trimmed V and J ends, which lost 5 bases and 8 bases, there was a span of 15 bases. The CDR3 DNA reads TGTGCCAGCAGTCCCAGGAATCAACCGGGGGAGCTGTTTTTT. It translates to CASSPRNQPGELFF.

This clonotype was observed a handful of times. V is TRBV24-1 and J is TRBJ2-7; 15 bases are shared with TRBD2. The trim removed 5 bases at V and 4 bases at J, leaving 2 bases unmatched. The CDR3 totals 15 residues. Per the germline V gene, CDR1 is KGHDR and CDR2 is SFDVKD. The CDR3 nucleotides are TGTGCCACCAGTGTCGGGACTAGCGGGAGGTACGAGCAGTACTTC. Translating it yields CATSVGTSGRYEQYF.

In DNA form, the CDR3 reads TGCAGCGTTGGGGCCTCTGGGGAGACCCAGTACTTC. Translating it yields CSVGASGETQYF. V usage is TRBV29-1 and J usage is TRBJ2-5, with D unresolved. CDR3 length: 12 amino acids. Germline CDR1 reads SQVTM; CDR2 reads ANQGSEA. The V end lost 4 bases, the J end lost 5 bases, and 11 bases lay between the germline ends.

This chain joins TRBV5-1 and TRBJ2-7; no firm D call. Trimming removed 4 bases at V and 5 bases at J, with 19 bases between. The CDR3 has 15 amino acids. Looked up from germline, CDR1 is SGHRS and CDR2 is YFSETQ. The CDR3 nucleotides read TGCGCCAGCAGCGAGAGTTGGGGTCAAGGCGACGAGCAGTACTTC. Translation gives CASSESWGQGDEQYF.

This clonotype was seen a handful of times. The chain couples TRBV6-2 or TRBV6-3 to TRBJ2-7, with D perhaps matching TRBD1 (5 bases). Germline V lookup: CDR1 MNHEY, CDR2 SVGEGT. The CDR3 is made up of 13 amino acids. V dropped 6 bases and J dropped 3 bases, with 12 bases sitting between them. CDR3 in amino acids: CASRGTGNYEQYF. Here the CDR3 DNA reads TGTGCCAGCAGGGGAACAGGCAACTACGAGCAGTACTTC.

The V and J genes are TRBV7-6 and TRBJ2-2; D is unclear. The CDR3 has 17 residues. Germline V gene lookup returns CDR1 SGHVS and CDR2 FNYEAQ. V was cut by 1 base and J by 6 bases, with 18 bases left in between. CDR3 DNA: TGTGCCAGCAGCTTAGGGATTGGGCGAGAGGATCCCGGGGAGCTGTTTTTT. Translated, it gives CASSLGIGREDPGELFF.

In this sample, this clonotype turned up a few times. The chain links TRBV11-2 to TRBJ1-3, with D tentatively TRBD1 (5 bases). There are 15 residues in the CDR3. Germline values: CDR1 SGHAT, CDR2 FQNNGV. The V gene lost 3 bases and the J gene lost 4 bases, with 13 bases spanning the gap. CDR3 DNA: TGTGCCAGCAGCTTTTCAGGGAGCGGAGGAAACACCATATATTTT. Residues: CASSFSGSGGNTIYF. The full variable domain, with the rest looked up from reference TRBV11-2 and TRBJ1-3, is EAGVAQSPRYKIIEKRQSVAFWCNPISGHATLYWYQQILGQGPKLLIQFQNNGVVDDSQLPKDRFSAERLKGVDSTLKIQPAKLEDSAVYLCASSFSGSGGNTIYFGEGSWLTVV.